This T cell receptor (beta chain) was captured in a study of blood T cell repertoires in COVID-19 (dated by TCRdb to 2019 to 2021). Some background on the complete study: Collaborator samples came from the United States, Italy and Spain and covered acute and convalescent phases of COVID-19. The prospective study material was composed of cDNA or gDNA derived from T cells, B-cell-depleted T cells, or PBMCs. The dataset comprised deeply sampled blood TCRbeta repertoires from subjects exposed to, actively infected with, or recovered from COVID-19. A freely available public database, intended as a resource for researchers studying the immune response to SARS-CoV-2, is where the repertoires were released. The samples were drawn from two sources: the first 160 participants of the ongoing ImmuneRACE study, and over 1,000 subjects contributed by 6 global collaborators. The sample metadata nearly always contained a de-identified subject ID, COVID-19 status, age in years and sex. Where available, HLA class I and class II types were taken from metadata supplied by the sample provider and were not determined by assay-based typing.

Points the paper makes about the study in general: The amount of clinical and demographic metadata varied by source and participant and was provided uncurated.

Each collaborating institution followed its own protocols to collect whole blood in K2EDTA tubes. Collaborator samples were shipped for TCRbeta analysis as frozen whole blood, isolated PBMCs, or DNA extracted from either sample type. The immunoSEQ Assay, a bias-controlled multiplex PCR, was used to amplify TCRbeta CDR3 regions from genomic DNA. The study's own analysis went as follows. Within the assay, amplification of reference gene primers was used to estimate how many nucleated cells each sample contained. To quantify the absolute abundance of each unique TCRbeta CDR3 rearrangement, sequence reads were collapsed and filtered. For each sample, productive Simpson clonality was calculated as the square root of Simpson's diversity index over productive rearrangements. The clones in this table, taken by TCRdb from immuneACCESS, are in-frame only. Not every clone is retained; where verified, under half of the shortfall comes from an unresolved V gene, and the cause of the rest is unknown. V, J and clone size reflect that table, while D and trimming were determined from the DNA. The sample table records about 130,000 clones; roughly three quarters of these occur just once. The ten largest clones take up under 2.5% of the sample.

With respect to this clone: This receptor's antigen is unknown. The input lacks base qualities; no much larger clone sits a single base away.

The CDR3 starts with the cysteine, ends with the phenylalanine, and has 15 residues. The read is trimmed to its CDR3 DNA, 45 bases read in frame from base 1. V is cut back by 1 base and J by 5 bases, with 3 bases in the junction unmatched. In the germline V gene, CDR1 corresponds to LGHNA and CDR2 to YNFKEQ. Sequencing was performed on peripheral blood. Here the chain combines TRBV4-2 and TRBJ2-2; TRBD2 fits 8 bases in the junction. This sequence was found in a woman in her seventies with acute or convalescent COVID-19. The sequenced DNA is TGTGCCAGCAGCCAAGGCGAGCGGGAGACCGGGGAGCTGTTTTTT. Translated, this gives CASSQGERETGELFF.